These T cell receptor beta chains were read from a single sample in a study of response to subunit inactivated influenza vaccine. TCRdb passed the RT-PCR reads through MiXCR, listing each CDR3 protein once. The data hold fewer than 350,000 distinct CDR3 sequences, with 21% observed a single time. Source: PBMCs from blood, taken less than 22 months after vaccination. These receptors were taken from a man between 50 and 75 years old who received an inactivated influenza vaccine. Each CDR3 is given with its conserved first and last residue. The D gene is left open where the match is weak. The listing skips clone size in some rows; elsewhere it reads once, few, many or a size class.

>-|TRBV18|few|TRBJ1-3
TGTGCCAGCTCACTCCCGGGACTCGTCTCGGGAAACACCATATATTTT
CASSLPGLVSGNTIYF
>-|TRBV6-1|few|TRBJ1-2
TGTGCCAGCAGTCTTCATCAGAGCCTAAGACAGGAGGGGTACTATGGCTACACCTTC
CASSLHQSLRQEGYYGYTF
>TRBD1|TRBV7-2|-|TRBJ1-1
TGTGCCAGCAGCTTAGTTGGCCGGACAGGGCCCGCTGAAGCTTTCTTT
CASSLVGRTGPAEAFF
>TRBD2|TRBV14|few|TRBJ2-7
TGTGCCAGCAGCCAAGAACTAGCGGCCTCCTACGAGCAGTACTTC
CASSQELAASYEQYF
>-|TRBV7-6|-|TRBJ1-4
TGTGCCAGCAGCCTTGGGACGGGAACCTTTAATGAAAAACTGTTTTTT
CASSLGTGTFNEKLFF
>-|TRBV3-1|-|TRBJ2-7
TGTGCCAGCAGCGGGCAGGCCCGGGACGAGCAGTACTTC
CASSGQARDEQYF
>-|TRBV18|-|TRBJ1-1
TGTGCCAGCTCACCGGACCTTAACATGAACACTGAAGCTTTCTTT
CASSPDLNMNTEAFF
>-|TRBV20-1|-|TRBJ2-2
TGCAGTGCTAGAGATGGGGGCACCGGGGAGCTGTTTTTT
CSARDGGTGELFF
>-|TRBV15|few|TRBJ1-6
TGTGCCACCAGCGGCGCCGGGTCCCGGGGATCACCCCTCCACTTT
CATSGAGSRGSPLHF
>-|TRBV2|-|TRBJ1-5
TGTGCCAGCACGCGAGAGGGGAGCAATCAGCCCCAGCATTTT
CASTREGSNQPQHF
>-|TRBV7-3|-|TRBJ2-5
TGTGCCAGCAGCCCCCTGGGTACTGAAGAGACCCAGTACTTC
CASSPLGTEETQYF
>-|TRBV12-3/TRBV12-4|few|TRBJ1-1
TGTGCCAGCAGTTTGGCGCCCTATGAAGCTTTCTTT
CASSLAPYEAFF
>TRBD1|TRBV12-3/TRBV12-4|few|TRBJ2-7
TGTGCCAGCAGTGACAGGGGATACTCCTACGAGCAGTACTTC
CASSDRGYSYEQYF
>TRBD1|TRBV12-3/TRBV12-4|-|TRBJ1-4
TGTGCCAGCGGATGGACAGGGCGTAATGAAGAACTGTTTTTT
CASGWTGRNEELFF
>-|TRBV4-1|-|TRBJ1-4
TGCGCCAGCAGCCAAGTAGGAAATGAAAAACTGTTTTTT
CASSQVGNEKLFF
>-|TRBV2|few|TRBJ1-4
TGTGCCAGCAGTGAACGGTCATACCGTAATGAAAAACTGTTTTTT
CASSERSYRNEKLFF
>-|TRBV6-5|many|TRBJ1-2
TGTGCCACCCGTGTTGGGGGGTATGGCTACACCTTC
CATRVGGYGYTF
>-|TRBV7-2|few|TRBJ1-6
TGTGCCAGCAGCCAGTTCTCCGGGACCCTAAATTCACCCCTCCACTTT
CASSQFSGTLNSPLHF
>-|TRBV7-2|few|TRBJ2-4
TGTGCCAGCAGCTTCTCAGGGAGCGCCAAAAACATTCAGTACTTC
CASSFSGSAKNIQYF
>TRBD2|TRBV12-3/TRBV12-4|few|TRBJ2-2
TGTGCCAGCAGTTTATCTAGCGGGGCCGGGGAGCTGTTTTTT
CASSLSSGAGELFF
>-|TRBV7-2|-|TRBJ2-1
TGTGCCAGCAGCCCAGCGAGGGGCGGCTATGAGCAGTTCTTC
CASSPARGGYEQFF
>TRBD1|TRBV6-5|few|TRBJ2-3
TGTGCCAGCAGTTCTAGGGACAGGAGCACAGATACGCAGTATTTT
CASSSRDRSTDTQYF
>TRBD2|TRBV5-4|-|TRBJ2-1
TGTGCCAGCAGCCTTGCTTCGGGACTAGCGGGGTTCTCCTACAATGAGCAGTTCTTC
CASSLASGLAGFSYNEQFF
>-|TRBV15|few|TRBJ2-2
TGTGCCACCAGCAGAGATGCGATCGGGGAGCTGTTTTTT
CATSRDAIGELFF
>-|TRBV7-8|-|TRBJ2-7
TGCGCCAGCAGCTTAGCACAGGGCTACGAGCAGTACTTC
CASSLAQGYEQYF
>-|TRBV6-1|few|TRBJ1-2
TGTGCCAGCAGAACCGGGCAGACCTATAACTATGGCTACACCTTC
CASRTGQTYNYGYTF
>-|TRBV19|-|TRBJ2-4
TGTGCCAGTAGTATCGGGTGGAGGGGGCGAACTCCCAAAAACATTCAGTACTTC
CASSIGWRGRTPKNIQYF
>-|TRBV10-3|-|TRBJ2-5
TGTGCCATCAGTGAGCCTGGACAGCAAGAGACCCAGTACTTC
CAISEPGQQETQYF
>-|TRBV6-1|-|TRBJ1-6
TGTGCCAGCAGTGAAATGGGATTAACACCCCTCCACTTT
CASSEMGLTPLHF
>-|TRBV20-1|few|TRBJ2-3
TGCAGTGCTCACACGGGGTATTCCACAGATACGCAGTATTTT
CSAHTGYSTDTQYF
>TRBD2|TRBV6-5|-|TRBJ2-7
TGTGCCAGCAGTTTCCGGGACTATACCTACGAGCAGTACTTC
CASSFRDYTYEQYF
>-|TRBV4-3|many|TRBJ1-2
TGCGCCAGCAGCCAAGGTCAGGCTAACTATGGCTACACCTTC
CASSQGQANYGYTF
>-|TRBV3-1|many|TRBJ1-4
TGTGCCAGCAGCCACTTCCGGGAGGGGGAAAAACTGTTTTTT
CASSHFREGEKLFF
>-|TRBV5-1|-|TRBJ2-1
TGCGCCAGCAGCTTGGGGCTTCCCAGCTCCTACAATGAGCAGTTCTTC
CASSLGLPSSYNEQFF
>TRBD2|TRBV3-1|-|TRBJ2-7
TGTGCCAGCAGCCAAGTGGCGGCTAGCGGGGATTACGAGCAGTACTTC
CASSQVAASGDYEQYF
>-|TRBV23-1|few|TRBJ2-2
TGCGCCCACATAAGTGCAGGGGCAAAAACCGGGGAGCTGTTTTTT
CAHISAGAKTGELFF
>-|TRBV25-1|-|TRBJ2-3
TGTGCCAGCAGTCGGACAACTAGCACAGATACGCAGTATTTT
CASSRTTSTDTQYF
>-|TRBV5-1|-|TRBJ2-3
TGCGCCAGCAGCTCTCAAAGCGGGTTACCCACAGATACGCAGTATTTT
CASSSQSGLPTDTQYF
>-|TRBV7-2|-|TRBJ2-1
TGTGCCAGCAGCAGTGGACAGCATGTGCAGTTCTTC
CASSSGQHVQFF
>-|TRBV6-2/TRBV6-3|few|TRBJ2-1
TGTGCCAGCGGGTGGGGGAGCTCCTACAATGAGCAGTTCTTC
CASGWGSSYNEQFF
>TRBD1|TRBV11-2|-|TRBJ1-1
TGTGCCAGCAGCCCAGCCAACAGGGGTAGGACTGAAGCTTTCTTT
CASSPANRGRTEAFF
>-|TRBV5-1|few|TRBJ1-2
TGCGCCAGCAGCCCTAACCCGACGACCCGTCCTTCTTATGGCTACACCTTC
CASSPNPTTRPSYGYTF